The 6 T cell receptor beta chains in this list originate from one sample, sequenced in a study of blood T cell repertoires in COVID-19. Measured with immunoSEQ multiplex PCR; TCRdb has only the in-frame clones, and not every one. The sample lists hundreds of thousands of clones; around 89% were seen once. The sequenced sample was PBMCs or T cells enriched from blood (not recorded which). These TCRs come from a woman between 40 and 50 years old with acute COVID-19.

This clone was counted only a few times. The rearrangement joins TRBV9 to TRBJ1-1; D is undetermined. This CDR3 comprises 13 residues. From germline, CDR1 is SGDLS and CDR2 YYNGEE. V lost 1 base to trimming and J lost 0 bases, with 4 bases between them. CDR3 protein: CASSVNLNTEAFF. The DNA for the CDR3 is TGTGCCAGCAGCGTAAACTTGAACACTGAAGCTTTCTTT. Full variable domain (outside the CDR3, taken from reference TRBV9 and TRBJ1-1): DSGVTQTPKHLITATGQRVTLRCSPRSGDLSVYWYQQSLDQGLQFLIQYYNGEERAKGNILERFSAQQFPDLHSELNLSSLELGDSALYFCASSVNLNTEAFFGQGTRLTVV.

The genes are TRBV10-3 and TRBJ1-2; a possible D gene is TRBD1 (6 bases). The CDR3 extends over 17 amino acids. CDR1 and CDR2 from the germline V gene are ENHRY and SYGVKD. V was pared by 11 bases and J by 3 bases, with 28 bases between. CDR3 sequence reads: CAVAESERGRGYYGYTF. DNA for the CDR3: TGTGCCGTCGCCGAATCTGAGAGGGGCAGGGGTTACTATGGCTACACCTTC.

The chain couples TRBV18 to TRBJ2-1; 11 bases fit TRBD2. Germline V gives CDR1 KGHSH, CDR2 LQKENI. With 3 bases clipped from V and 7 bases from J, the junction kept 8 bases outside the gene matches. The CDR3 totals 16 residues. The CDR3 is CASSPLELAGVNEQFF. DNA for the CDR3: TGTGCCAGCTCACCGTTGGAACTAGCGGGAGTTAATGAGCAGTTCTTC.

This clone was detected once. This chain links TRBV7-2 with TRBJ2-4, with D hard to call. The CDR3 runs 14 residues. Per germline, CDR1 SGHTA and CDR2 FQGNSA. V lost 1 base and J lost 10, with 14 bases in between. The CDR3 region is CASSLETAEEIQYF. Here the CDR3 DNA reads TGTGCCAGCAGCTTAGAAACGGCTGAGGAGATTCAGTACTTC.

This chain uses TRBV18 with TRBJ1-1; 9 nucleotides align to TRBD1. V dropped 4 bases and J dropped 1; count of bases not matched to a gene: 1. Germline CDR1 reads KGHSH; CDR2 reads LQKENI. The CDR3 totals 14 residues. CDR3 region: CASSRDRENTEAFF. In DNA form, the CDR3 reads TGTGCCAGCTCACGGGACAGGGAGAACACTGAAGCTTTCTTT.

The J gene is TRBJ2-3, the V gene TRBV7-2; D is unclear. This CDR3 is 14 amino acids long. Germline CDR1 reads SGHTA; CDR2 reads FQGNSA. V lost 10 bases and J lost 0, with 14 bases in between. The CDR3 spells CATQRVSSTDTQYF. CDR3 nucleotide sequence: TGTGCCACCCAGCGCGTTTCTAGCACAGATACGCAGTATTTT. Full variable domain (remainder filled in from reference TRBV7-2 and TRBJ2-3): GAGVSQSPSNKVTEKGKDVELRCDPISGHTALYWYRQSLGQGLEFLIYFQGNSAPDKSGLPSDRFSAERTGGSVSTLTIQRTQQEDSAVYLCATQRVSSTDTQYFGPGTRLTVL.